These 8 T cell receptor beta chains came from one sample sequenced in a study of cytotoxic CD8 clonotypes in ibrutinib-treated CLL. Clones were read by immunoSEQ multiplex PCR, and TCRdb kept only the in-frame ones, dropping some. This table holds about 200,000 clones, 60% to 80% found once. The sample consisted of PBMCs, taken after 12 months of ibrutinib treatment. The receptor source for this set is a human donor with chronic lymphocytic leukemia.

The genes are TRBV11-3 and TRBJ2-1, with no clear D. Trimming shortened V by 5 bases and J by 9 bases, and 20 bases separated the two germline ends. CDR3 size: 15 residues. Germline V gene lookup returns CDR1 SGHNT and CDR2 YENEEA. The CDR3, as DNA: TGTGCCAGCAGCGTTCGAAGGGCCGGAGACGCTGAGCAGTTCTTC. It is translated as CASSVRRAGDAEQFF.

This chain connects TRBV6-5 to TRBJ2-3; unclear D gene. This CDR3 comprises 13 residues. V dropped 4 bases and J dropped 7 bases, with 12 bases sitting between them. CDR1 and CDR2 (germline): MNHEY, SVGAGI. CDR3 amino acids: CASSFGDLNTQYF. Written as DNA, the CDR3 is TGTGCCAGCAGTTTTGGAGACCTGAATACGCAGTATTTT.

The rearrangement links TRBV19 to TRBJ1-5; 9 bases line up with TRBD1. The CDR3 has 14 amino acids. CDR1 is LNHDA and CDR2 is SQIVND in the germline V gene (reference sequence). V lost 9 bases and J lost 2; bases outside the gene matches: 5. The chain's CDR3 is CASRDREGNQPQHF. CDR3 sequence (DNA): TGTGCCAGCAGGGACAGGGAAGGCAATCAGCCCCAGCATTTT.

This clone was detected a few times. The chain recombines TRBV7-6 with TRBJ2-7, with D unresolved. This CDR3 has 13 residues. The germline V gene encodes CDR1 SGHVS and CDR2 FNYEAQ. Trimming shortened V by 1 base and J by 7 bases, and 11 bases separated the two germline ends. The CDR3 region has the DNA TGTGCCAGCAGCTTAGAGGCCTCCTCGGAGCAGTACTTC. It encodes CASSLEASSEQYF.

The chain has TRBV6-5 and TRBJ1-5; D not resolved. V was trimmed by 5 bases and J by 9 bases, leaving 14 bases between them. The germline CDR1 and CDR2 sequences are MNHEY and SVGAGI. The CDR3 extends over 13 amino acids. The CDR3 sequence: CASSETPPGPQHF. The CDR3 DNA reads TGTGCCAGCAGTGAAACCCCCCCTGGGCCCCAGCATTTT.

This clone was detected only once. V usage is TRBV7-8 and J usage is TRBJ1-3; D call uncertain. Germline CDR1 SGHVS, CDR2 FQNEAQ. The CDR3 extends over 16 amino acids. Trimming shortened V by 1 base and J by 0 bases, and 10 bases separated the two germline ends. CDR3 DNA sequence: TGTGCCAGCAGCTTAGTCCCAGGAAGCTCTGGAAACACCATATATTTT. Residues: CASSLVPGSSGNTIYF.

The chain carries TRBV7-2 and TRBJ2-3; the match to TRBD2 covers 10 bases. The CDR3 is 16 residues long. V shed 0 bases, J shed 7 bases, and the junction held 7 bases outside the gene matches. CDR1 is SGHTA and CDR2 is FQGNSA in the germline V gene. The CDR3 protein is CASSLALLAGAHTQYF. CDR3 bases: TGTGCCAGCAGCTTAGCCCTGCTAGCGGGGGCTCATACGCAGTATTTT.

This chain uses TRBV29-1 with TRBJ2-1; 7 nucleotides line up with TRBD1. In germline, CDR1 is SQVTM, CDR2 ANQGSEA. This CDR3 contains 13 residues. Trimming at V came to 1 base and at J to 4 bases, leaving 1 base not matched to a gene. The CDR3 DNA reads TGCAGCGTTGAAGGGACAGGTTACAATGAGCAGTTCTTC. Protein product: CSVEGTGYNEQFF.